The entry that follows covers one TCR beta chain sequence. The antigen is undetermined. CD8 cells classed as naive were CD45RO-negative and positively selected for CCR7, excluding terminally differentiated effector memory CD45RA+ cells. Donors, healthy HIV-negative adults, lacked recent acute infections or vaccinations. The source of the sample is a study of shared clonotypes between healthy human individuals. General observations from the study: Sampling included only blood; tissue repertoires likely differ.

Germline CDR1 and CDR2: LGHNA and YSLEER. This CDR3 contains 15 residues. Trimming cost V 3 bases and J 0 bases, with 12 bases left between them. Assay: immunoSEQ multiplex PCR; the TCRdb copy retains only in-frame clones and omits some. Counted here are about 2 million clones, approximately 94% occurring once; the ten biggest clones make up 1% to 1.5%. V and J are TRBV4-3 and TRBJ2-7; tentatively, D is TRBD1 or TRBD2 (6 bases each). The sequence was collected from a man younger than 35 in good health. Sequencing was performed on naive CD8+ T cells sorted from blood. The CDR3 is CASSHRRGDSYEQYF. Written as DNA, the CDR3 is TGCGCCAGCAGCCACCGTAGGGGGGACTCCTACGAGCAGTACTTC.